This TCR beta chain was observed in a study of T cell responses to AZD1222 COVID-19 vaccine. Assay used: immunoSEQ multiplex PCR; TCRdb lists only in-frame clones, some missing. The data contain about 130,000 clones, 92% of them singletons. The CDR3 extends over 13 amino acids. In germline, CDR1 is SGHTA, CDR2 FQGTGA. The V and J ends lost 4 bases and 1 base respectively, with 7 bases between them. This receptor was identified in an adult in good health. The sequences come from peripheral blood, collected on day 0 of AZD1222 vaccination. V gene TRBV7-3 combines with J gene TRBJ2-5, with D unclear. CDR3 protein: CASSSAPQETQYF. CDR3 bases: TGTGCCAGCAGCTCGGCCCCCCAAGAGACCCAGTACTTC.